These T cell receptor beta chains were read from a single sample in a study of T cells in localized non-small cell lung cancer. Sequenced by immunoSEQ multiplex PCR; TCRdb stores in-frame clones only, minus some. Of around 45,000 clones in the sample, around 87% were seen once. The specimen comprised PBMCs, sampled before any cancer treatment. The source is a man between 40 and 70 years old with stage II lung adenocarcinoma. Each CDR3 is given with its conserved first and last residue. A D gene is named only where the DNA matches it firmly. Size values are once, few and many counts, or a class for expanded clones, and some rows have none.

abundance: NA; len: 15; d_gene: NA; v_gene: TRBV5-6; j_gene: TRBJ1-3; CDR3nt: TGTGCCAGCAGCCTTATTTTAGACAGGAGAAACACCATATATTTT; CDR3aa: CASSLILDRRNTIYF
abundance: NA; len: 13; d_gene: NA; v_gene: TRBV7-3; j_gene: TRBJ1-1; CDR3nt: TGTGCCAGCAGCTTTGGGGCAGGGGATGAAGCTTTCTTT; CDR3aa: CASSFGAGDEAFF
abundance: NA; len: 15; d_gene: NA; v_gene: TRBV5-1; j_gene: TRBJ1-1; CDR3nt: TGCGCCAGCAGCCTGCCCGCACTCAAGAACACTGAAGCTTTCTTT; CDR3aa: CASSLPALKNTEAFF
abundance: once; len: 18; d_gene: NA; v_gene: TRBV9; j_gene: TRBJ2-2; CDR3nt: TGTGCCAGCAGCCCCGTCTCTGGAAGGGGGGGCCGTCCCGGGGAGCTGTTTTTT; CDR3aa: CASSPVSGRGGRPGELFF
abundance: medium-sized; len: 14; d_gene: NA; v_gene: TRBV9; j_gene: TRBJ2-7; CDR3nt: TGTGCCAGCAGCTCCTACTCAGGGGACTACGAGCAGTACTTC; CDR3aa: CASSSYSGDYEQYF
abundance: NA; len: 15; d_gene: NA; v_gene: TRBV5-1; j_gene: TRBJ2-2; CDR3nt: TGCGCCAGCAGCTTTGGGGTGTTTGACACCGGGGAGCTGTTTTTT; CDR3aa: CASSFGVFDTGELFF
abundance: NA; len: 20; d_gene: NA; v_gene: TRBV4-2; j_gene: TRBJ2-3; CDR3nt: TGTGCCAGCAGCCAAGAGTTAAACGGGGCCCACAACCCTAGCACAGATACGCAGTATTTT; CDR3aa: CASSQELNGAHNPSTDTQYF
abundance: NA; len: 14; d_gene: TRBD1; v_gene: TRBV5-4; j_gene: TRBJ1-2; CDR3nt: TGTGCCAGCAGCTTGGGGGACAGGGTGGACGGCTACACCTTC; CDR3aa: CASSLGDRVDGYTF
abundance: NA; len: 14; d_gene: NA; v_gene: TRBV29-1; j_gene: TRBJ2-7; CDR3nt: TGCAGCGTCTCTGGCAGTTTGAGCTCCTACGAGCAGTACTTC; CDR3aa: CSVSGSLSSYEQYF
abundance: once; len: 14; d_gene: NA; v_gene: TRBV6-1; j_gene: TRBJ2-7; CDR3nt: TGTGCCAGCAGTGAACAGGGTCAAGCCTACGAGCAGTACTTC; CDR3aa: CASSEQGQAYEQYF
abundance: NA; len: 17; d_gene: NA; v_gene: TRBV30; j_gene: TRBJ2-3; CDR3nt: TGTGCCTGGAGTGTGGTAGGGCTAGCGATAACAGGGGTTACGCAGTATTTT; CDR3aa: CAWSVVGLAITGVTQYF
abundance: NA; len: 15; d_gene: NA; v_gene: TRBV7-9; j_gene: TRBJ2-5; CDR3nt: TGTGCCAGCAGCTTAACTAGAGGGACCCAAGAGACCCAGTACTTC; CDR3aa: CASSLTRGTQETQYF
abundance: NA; len: 17; d_gene: TRBD1; v_gene: TRBV11-3; j_gene: TRBJ1-5; CDR3nt: TGTGCCAGCAGCTTAGAGGGGACAGGGGGAGCCAATCAGTCCCAGCATTTT; CDR3aa: CASSLEGTGGANQSQHF
abundance: NA; len: 12; d_gene: NA; v_gene: TRBV6-5; j_gene: TRBJ2-2; CDR3nt: TGTGCCAGCAGTCCCAACCCCGGGGAGCTGTTTTTT; CDR3aa: CASSPNPGELFF
abundance: NA; len: 15; d_gene: TRBD1; v_gene: TRBV6-5; j_gene: TRBJ1-4; CDR3nt: TGTGCCAGCAGTTCCCGGACAGGGGGGCGCGAAAAACTGTTTTTT; CDR3aa: CASSSRTGGREKLFF
abundance: NA; len: 14; d_gene: NA; v_gene: TRBV4-2; j_gene: TRBJ2-5; CDR3nt: TGTGCCAGCAGCCACTCGACAGGCCAAGAGACCCAGTACTTC; CDR3aa: CASSHSTGQETQYF
abundance: NA; len: 15; d_gene: NA; v_gene: TRBV15; j_gene: TRBJ2-7; CDR3nt: TGTGCCACCAGCAGAGATCGGATGACACAGTCGTCGGGGAACTTC; CDR3aa: CATSRDRMTQSSGNF
abundance: NA; len: 17; d_gene: TRBD1; v_gene: TRBV5-1; j_gene: TRBJ2-1; CDR3nt: TGCGCCAGCAGCTTACAACAGGGGTCGTATCTACAATCGGAGCAGTTCTTC; CDR3aa: CASSLQQGSYLQSEQFF
abundance: few; len: 16; d_gene: NA; v_gene: TRBV5-1; j_gene: TRBJ2-5; CDR3nt: TGCGCCAGCAGCTTGGGCACCGGGGACGGATCAGAGACCCAGTACTTC; CDR3aa: CASSLGTGDGSETQYF
abundance: NA; len: 12; d_gene: NA; v_gene: TRBV5-4; j_gene: TRBJ2-7; CDR3nt: TGTGCCAGCAGCCAGGAGATGAGGGAGCAGTACTTC; CDR3aa: CASSQEMREQYF
abundance: NA; len: 15; d_gene: TRBD1; v_gene: TRBV7-9; j_gene: TRBJ1-1; CDR3nt: TGTGCCAGCAGCTTAGCGGGACAGGGGAGCACTGAAGCTTTCTTT; CDR3aa: CASSLAGQGSTEAFF
abundance: NA; len: 13; d_gene: NA; v_gene: TRBV5-1; j_gene: TRBJ2-1; CDR3nt: TGCGCCAGCAGCTTGTACGGCGACAATGAGCAGTTCTTC; CDR3aa: CASSLYGDNEQFF
abundance: NA; len: 15; d_gene: NA; v_gene: TRBV9; j_gene: TRBJ2-1; CDR3nt: TGTGCCAGCAGCGTAGGGGTTAGCTCCTACAATGAGCAGTTCTTC; CDR3aa: CASSVGVSSYNEQFF
abundance: NA; len: 13; d_gene: NA; v_gene: TRBV13; j_gene: TRBJ2-2; CDR3nt: TGTGCCAGCAGCTTGAGCCTCACCGGGGAGCTGTTTTTT; CDR3aa: CASSLSLTGELFF
abundance: NA; len: 14; d_gene: NA; v_gene: TRBV7-2; j_gene: TRBJ1-2; CDR3nt: TGTGCCAGCAGCCCAGCGCAGGTTACCTATGGCTACACCTTC; CDR3aa: CASSPAQVTYGYTF
abundance: NA; len: 16; d_gene: TRBD2; v_gene: TRBV5-6; j_gene: TRBJ2-7; CDR3nt: TGTGCCAGCAGCCCGGGACTAGCGGGCGACCCCTACGAGCAGTACTTC; CDR3aa: CASSPGLAGDPYEQYF
abundance: few; len: 16; d_gene: NA; v_gene: TRBV4-1; j_gene: TRBJ1-2; CDR3nt: TGCGCCAGCAGCCAAGATCGAGATGCAGGGCGGGATGGCTACACCTTC; CDR3aa: CASSQDRDAGRDGYTF
abundance: NA; len: 16; d_gene: TRBD1; v_gene: TRBV5-5; j_gene: TRBJ1-2; CDR3nt: TGTGCCAGCAGCTACCCCGGGACAGTCCCTAACTATGGCTACACCTTC; CDR3aa: CASSYPGTVPNYGYTF
abundance: NA; len: 15; d_gene: TRBD1; v_gene: TRBV14; j_gene: TRBJ1-6; CDR3nt: TGTGCCAGCAGCCACGACAGGGTATTTAATTCACCCCTCCACTTT; CDR3aa: CASSHDRVFNSPLHF
abundance: NA; len: 17; d_gene: NA; v_gene: TRBV15; j_gene: TRBJ1-1; CDR3nt: TGTGCCACCAGCAGAGATGGGCAGGGGCGAGGGAACACTGAAGCTTTCTTT; CDR3aa: CATSRDGQGRGNTEAFF
abundance: NA; len: 14; d_gene: TRBD1; v_gene: TRBV5-1; j_gene: TRBJ1-1; CDR3nt: TGCGCCAGCAGCTTAGGGGGCCTGAACACTGAAGCTTTCTTT; CDR3aa: CASSLGGLNTEAFF
abundance: NA; len: 15; d_gene: TRBD1; v_gene: TRBV9; j_gene: TRBJ1-2; CDR3nt: TGTGCCAGCAGCGTACCGGGACAGGGGGACTATGGCTACACCTTC; CDR3aa: CASSVPGQGDYGYTF
abundance: NA; len: 11; d_gene: NA; v_gene: TRBV18; j_gene: TRBJ2-3; CDR3nt: TGTGCCAGCACTCGGGGAGATACGCAGTATTTT; CDR3aa: CASTRGDTQYF
abundance: NA; len: 21; d_gene: NA; v_gene: TRBV4-1; j_gene: TRBJ1-1; CDR3nt: TGCGCCAGCAGCCAAGAGACCCATCTTTTGTGGTCCCGAGGTATGAACACTGAAGCTTTCTTT; CDR3aa: CASSQETHLLWSRGMNTEAFF
abundance: NA; len: 14; d_gene: NA; v_gene: TRBV11-2; j_gene: TRBJ1-5; CDR3nt: TGTGCCAGCAGCTTAGGCAGTGGCAATCAGCCCCAGCATTTT; CDR3aa: CASSLGSGNQPQHF
abundance: NA; len: 15; d_gene: NA; v_gene: TRBV5-4; j_gene: TRBJ2-1; CDR3nt: TGTGCCAGCCGAACCGGGATTATGACCTACAATGAGCAGTTCTTC; CDR3aa: CASRTGIMTYNEQFF
abundance: NA; len: 15; d_gene: NA; v_gene: TRBV18; j_gene: TRBJ2-1; CDR3nt: TGTGCCAGCTCACCCAGGCCGCCCTCCTACAATGAGCAGTTCTTC; CDR3aa: CASSPRPPSYNEQFF
abundance: NA; len: 16; d_gene: NA; v_gene: TRBV14; j_gene: TRBJ1-4; CDR3nt: TGTGCCAGCAGCCAAACGTGGACGCCAACTAATGAAAAACTGTTTTTT; CDR3aa: CASSQTWTPTNEKLFF
abundance: NA; len: 12; d_gene: NA; v_gene: TRBV7-6; j_gene: TRBJ1-1; CDR3nt: TGTGCCAGCCGTAACTGGAACACTGAAGCTTTCTTT; CDR3aa: CASRNWNTEAFF
abundance: few; len: 14; d_gene: TRBD1; v_gene: TRBV6-6; j_gene: TRBJ1-6; CDR3nt: TGTGCCAGCAGTTTCGGACAGGAAGGTTCACCCCTCCACTTT; CDR3aa: CASSFGQEGSPLHF
abundance: NA; len: 15; d_gene: NA; v_gene: TRBV10-3; j_gene: TRBJ1-2; CDR3nt: TGTGCCATCAGTGAGCGGCAGGTTCGGGAGTATGGCTACACCTTC; CDR3aa: CAISERQVREYGYTF
abundance: NA; len: 14; d_gene: TRBD2; v_gene: TRBV6-5; j_gene: TRBJ2-1; CDR3nt: TGTGCCAGCAGGGGCGGGGGACTCAACAATGAGCAGTTCTTC; CDR3aa: CASRGGGLNNEQFF
abundance: NA; len: 14; d_gene: NA; v_gene: TRBV6-1; j_gene: TRBJ2-4; CDR3nt: TGTGCCAGCAGTTCCAGGGTCGCCAAAAACATTCAGTACTTC; CDR3aa: CASSSRVAKNIQYF
abundance: NA; len: 14; d_gene: NA; v_gene: TRBV7-6; j_gene: TRBJ2-1; CDR3nt: TGTGCCAGCAGCCCGAGTGAGGGCCACAATGAGCAGTTCTTC; CDR3aa: CASSPSEGHNEQFF
abundance: NA; len: 15; d_gene: NA; v_gene: TRBV29-1; j_gene: TRBJ1-1; CDR3nt: TGCAGCGTTGTAGGGGGGAGGGGCCGGAACACTGAAGCTTTCTTT; CDR3aa: CSVVGGRGRNTEAFF
abundance: NA; len: 12; d_gene: NA; v_gene: TRBV4-1; j_gene: TRBJ1-6; CDR3nt: TGCGCCAGCAGCCATGGTAATTCACCCCTCCACTTT; CDR3aa: CASSHGNSPLHF
abundance: NA; len: 11; d_gene: NA; v_gene: TRBV2; j_gene: TRBJ2-3; CDR3nt: TGTGCCAGCAACCCTTGGGATACGCAGTATTTT; CDR3aa: CASNPWDTQYF
abundance: NA; len: 18; d_gene: TRBD2; v_gene: TRBV2; j_gene: TRBJ2-3; CDR3nt: TGTGCCAGCAGTCCCGGGACTAGCGGGGGGCGGGGCACAGATACGCAGTATTTT; CDR3aa: CASSPGTSGGRGTDTQYF